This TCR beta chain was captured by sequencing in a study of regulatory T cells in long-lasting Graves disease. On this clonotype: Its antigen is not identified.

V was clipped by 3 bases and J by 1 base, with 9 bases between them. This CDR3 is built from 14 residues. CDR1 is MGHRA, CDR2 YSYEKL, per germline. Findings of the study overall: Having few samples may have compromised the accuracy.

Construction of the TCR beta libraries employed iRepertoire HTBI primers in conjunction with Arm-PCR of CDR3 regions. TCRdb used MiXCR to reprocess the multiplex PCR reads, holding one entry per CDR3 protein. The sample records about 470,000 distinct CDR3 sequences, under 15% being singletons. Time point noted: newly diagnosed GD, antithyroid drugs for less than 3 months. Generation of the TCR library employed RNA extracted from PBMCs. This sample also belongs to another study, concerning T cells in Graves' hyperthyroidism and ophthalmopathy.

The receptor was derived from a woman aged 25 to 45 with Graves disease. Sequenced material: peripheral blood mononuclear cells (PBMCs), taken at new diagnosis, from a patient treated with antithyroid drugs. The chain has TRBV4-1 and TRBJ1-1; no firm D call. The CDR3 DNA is TGCGCCAGCAGCCAGCCGTCCACGAACACTGAAGCTTTCTTT. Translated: CASSQPSTNTEAFF.